The 11 T cell receptor beta chains reported below all come from one sample, sequenced in a study of post-analysis software for immune sequencing data. The authors incorporated unique molecular identifiers into the TCR beta cDNA libraries. TCRdb reprocessed the PCR reads via MiXCR and lists one record per CDR3 protein. The profile shows a few hundred thousand distinct CDR3 sequences, less than 45% of them singletons. Points from the study as a whole: Patients used about 5 TRBV segments, including TRBV5-6, TRBV5-1 and TRBV20-1, more often than controls.

The antigens these receptors bind are not known. The sample was blood. These receptors all stem from a girl between 10 and 17 years old with multiple sclerosis.

The chain combines TRBV11-2 with TRBJ2-1, with TRBD2 identical over 8 bases. The trim removed 3 bases at V and 10 bases at J, leaving 5 bases unmatched. The CDR3 spans 13 residues. The germline gives CDR1 SGHAT, CDR2 FQNNGV. The CDR3: CASSFVLAGEQFF. The CDR3 DNA reads as TGTGCCAGCAGCTTTGTGTTAGCGGGAGAGCAGTTCTTC.

This clonotype was seen just once. Compared with germline, one end of the junction differs, possibly owing to a read error. The rearrangement joins TRBV7-7 to TRBJ2-2, with 10 bases fitting TRBD2. This CDR3 spans 16 amino acids. In germline, CDR1 is SSHAT, CDR2 FNYEAQ (reference sequence). In DNA form, the CDR3 reads TGTGCTAGCAGCCCAGGACTAGCGGACAACACCGGGGAGCTGTTTTTT. It codes for CASSPGLADNTGELFF.

This clonotype was recorded a few times. The chain links TRBV29-1 to TRBJ2-4; D is unclear. The J call may not be correct, given that the DNA end is closer to TRBJ2-7. The CDR3 is 12 amino acids. CDR1 and CDR2 from the germline V gene are SQVTM and ANQGSEA. The CDR3 loop reads CSGRRDGYEQYF. CDR3 bases: TGCAGCGGACGACGAGACGGCTACGAGCAGTACTTC.

In its sample, this clonotype was seen a few times. This chain joins TRBV6-1 and TRBJ1-4; TRBD1 aligns across 9 bases. Trimming at V came to 5 bases and at J to 3 bases, leaving 4 bases not matched to a gene. The CDR3 is made up of 15 amino acids. Per germline, CDR1 MNHNS and CDR2 SASEGT. Here the CDR3 DNA reads TGTGCCAGCAGTTTACAGGGGGCGGCTAATGAAAAACTGTTTTTT. As protein: CASSLQGAANEKLFF.

Note on this clonotype: An end of the junction differs from the germline gene, which may be a read error. The chain joins TRBV27 to TRBJ2-2; 10 bases map to TRBD1. This CDR3 contains 13 residues. Germline V gives CDR1 MNHEY, CDR2 SMNVEV (reference sequence). Here the CDR3 DNA reads TGTGCCAGCTCCGGGACAGGGGTAGGGGAACTGTTTTTT. Translated: CASSGTGVGELFF.

The chain employs TRBV4-3 and TRBJ1-4, with TRBD1 as a possible D gene (6 bases). The germline V gene has CDR1 LGHNA and CDR2 YSLEER. V lost 4 bases and J lost 6, with 15 bases in between. This CDR3 has 15 amino acids. The CDR3: CASSPQAGEDEKLFF. CDR3 nucleotide sequence: TGCGCCAGCAGCCCCCAGGCAGGGGAGGATGAAAAACTGTTTTTT.

The chain recombines TRBV6-2 or TRBV6-3 with TRBJ2-3, with 7 bases that match TRBD1. The CDR3 is 13 amino acids. Germline V gives CDR1 MNHEY, CDR2 SVGEGT. With 5 bases clipped from V and 5 bases from J, the junction kept 4 bases outside the gene matches. CDR3 sequence: CASSPTGEDTQYF. As DNA, the CDR3 is TGTGCCAGCAGTCCAACAGGGGAAGATACGCAGTATTTT.

V and J are TRBV4-1 and TRBJ2-1; 9 positions match TRBD2. The CDR3 loop spans 16 amino acids. The junction had 8 bases not matched to a gene; V was cut back by 4 bases and J by 4 bases. Per germline, CDR1 MGHRA and CDR2 YSYEKL. In DNA form, the CDR3 reads TGCGCCAGCAGCCGAAATAGCGGGAGTGGATACAATGAGCAGTTCTTC. Protein sequence: CASSRNSGSGYNEQFF.

The chain recombines TRBV5-1 with TRBJ2-2; possibly TRBD1 for D (5 bases). Looked up from germline, CDR1 is SGHRS and CDR2 is YFSETQ. V dropped 6 bases and J dropped 0 bases, with 9 bases sitting between them. The CDR3 is made up of 14 amino acids. This CDR3 is CASKRTPNTGELFF. CDR3 nucleotide sequence: TGCGCCAGCAAACGGACACCGAACACCGGGGAGCTGTTTTTT.

This chain joins TRBV9 and TRBJ2-7; 8 bases are a match to TRBD2. This CDR3 is built from 15 residues. The germline V gene has CDR1 SGDLS and CDR2 YYNGEE. Trimming removed 3 bases from V and 0 bases from J; junction bases left unmatched: 5. CDR3 protein: CASSGRSGNSYEQYF. The CDR3, as DNA: TGTGCCAGCAGCGGACGTAGCGGGAACTCCTACGAGCAGTACTTC.

The sample holds a few counts of this clonotype. The J gene is TRBJ2-7, the V gene TRBV5-1; 10 bases line up with TRBD1. The V gene's germline CDR1 is SGHRS and CDR2 YFSETQ. The V gene end was trimmed by 4 bases and the J gene end by 5 bases; junction bases not matched to a gene: 9. The CDR3 extends over 15 amino acids. CDR3 DNA sequence: TGCGCCAGCAGCCCGGGGACAGGGGCGGGCCACGAGCAGTACTTC. Translated: CASSPGTGAGHEQYF.